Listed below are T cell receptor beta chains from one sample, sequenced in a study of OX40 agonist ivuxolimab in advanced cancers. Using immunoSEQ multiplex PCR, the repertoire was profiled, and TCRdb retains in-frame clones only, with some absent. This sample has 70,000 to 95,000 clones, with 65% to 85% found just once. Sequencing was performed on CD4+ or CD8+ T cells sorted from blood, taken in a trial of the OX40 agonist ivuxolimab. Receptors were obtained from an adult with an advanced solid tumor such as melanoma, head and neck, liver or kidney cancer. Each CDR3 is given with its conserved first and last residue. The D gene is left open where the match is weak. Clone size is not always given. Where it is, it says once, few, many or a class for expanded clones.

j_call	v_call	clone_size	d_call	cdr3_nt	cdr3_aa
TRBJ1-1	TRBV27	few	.	TGTGCCAGCAGTTTAGGGGGGCCAAGCACTGAAGCTTTCTTT	CASSLGGPSTEAFF
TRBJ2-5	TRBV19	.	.	TGTGCCAGTAGCCCCGGAGGCCACGCAGAGACCCAGTACTTC	CASSPGGHAETQYF
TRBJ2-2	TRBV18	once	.	TGTGCCAGCTCACCACGGGGTAACACCGGGGAGCTGTTTTTT	CASSPRGNTGELFF
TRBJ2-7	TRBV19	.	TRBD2	TGTGCCAGTAGGGAACGGGGAGCGGGAGGCCTCTACGAGCAGTACTTC	CASRERGAGGLYEQYF
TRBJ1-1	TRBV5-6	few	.	TGTGCCAGCAGCTTATATACAGGGTACGCTGAAGCTTTCTTT	CASSLYTGYAEAFF
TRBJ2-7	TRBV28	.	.	TGTGCCAGCAGTTCGTCCCCATACGAGCAGTACTTC	CASSSSPYEQYF
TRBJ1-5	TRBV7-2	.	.	TGTGCCAGCAGCGAGACACGGGACGGGTTAAGGCCCCAGCATTTT	CASSETRDGLRPQHF
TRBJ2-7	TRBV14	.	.	TGTGCCAGCAGCCAATTTCAGGGAGCCTACGAGCAGTACTTC	CASSQFQGAYEQYF
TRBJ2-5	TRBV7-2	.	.	TGTGCCAGCGTAAGAGGAGCGTTAAATGTGGAGACCCAGTACTTC	CASVRGALNVETQYF
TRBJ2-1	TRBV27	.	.	TGTGCCAGCAGTCCATGGACAGTTGACTTTTACAATGAGCAGTTCTTC	CASSPWTVDFYNEQFF
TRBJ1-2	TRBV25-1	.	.	TGTGCCAGCAGTGAACTCGGGGGCCTATATGGCTACACCTTC	CASSELGGLYGYTF
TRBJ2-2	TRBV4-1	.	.	TGCGCCAGCAGCCACGATACAACCGGGGAGCTGTTTTTT	CASSHDTTGELFF
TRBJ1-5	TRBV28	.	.	TGTGCCAGCCGCCGGGGAGGGAATCAGCCCCAGCATTTT	CASRRGGNQPQHF
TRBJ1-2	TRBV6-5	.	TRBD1	TGTGCCAGCAGTTCGACAGGGAAGGGCTATGGCTACACCTTC	CASSSTGKGYGYTF
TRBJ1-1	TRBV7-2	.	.	TGTGCCAGCAGCCCATACGAACGCGAAGCTTTCTTT	CASSPYEREAFF
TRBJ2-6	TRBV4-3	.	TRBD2	TGCGCCAGCAGCCCAAGTAGCGGGAGAGGAGGGCATGGGGCCAACGTCCTGACTTTC	CASSPSSGRGGHGANVLTF
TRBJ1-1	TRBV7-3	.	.	TGTGCCAGCAGCTCCCAGGGGATGAACACTGAAGCTTTCTTT	CASSSQGMNTEAFF
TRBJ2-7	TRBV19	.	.	TGTGCCAGTGGAGACAGGTACAGCTACGAGCAGTACTTC	CASGDRYSYEQYF
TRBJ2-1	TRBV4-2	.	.	TGTGCCAGCGGAATAGCGCGAGTCAATGAGCAGTTCTTC	CASGIARVNEQFF
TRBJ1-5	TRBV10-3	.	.	TGTGCCATCAGTTGGGGGAGCAATCAGCCCCAGCATTTT	CAISWGSNQPQHF
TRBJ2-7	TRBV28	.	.	TGTGCCAGCAGTTCACCTCGGTCCGGGACGGACCCCTACGAGCAGTACTTC	CASSSPRSGTDPYEQYF
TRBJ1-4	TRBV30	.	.	TGTGCCTGGAGTGCCCAGGGGACGAAGGGAGAAAAACTGTTTTTT	CAWSAQGTKGEKLFF
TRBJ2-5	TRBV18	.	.	TGTGCCAGCTCACCACGGGTAGCGGTGCAAGAGACCCAGTACTTC	CASSPRVAVQETQYF
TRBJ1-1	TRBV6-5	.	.	TGTGCCAGCAGTTATGGTGGGACTGAAGCTTTCTTT	CASSYGGTEAFF
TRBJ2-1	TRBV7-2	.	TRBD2	TGTGCCAGCAGCTCCGTACGGACTAGCGGGACCTGGGATGAGCAGTTCTTC	CASSSVRTSGTWDEQFF
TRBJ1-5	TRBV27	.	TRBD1	TGTGCCAGCGGATACCGGGACAGGGGCTTGGGTAGCAATCAGCCCCAGCATTTT	CASGYRDRGLGSNQPQHF
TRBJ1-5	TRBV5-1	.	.	TGCGCCAGCAGCTTGATGGGGGCCGCACATCAGCCCCAGCATTTT	CASSLMGAAHQPQHF
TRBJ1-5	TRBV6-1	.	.	TGTGCCACCCGTGAACCCCCTACGAGGGGGGGCGATCAGCCCCAGCATTTT	CATREPPTRGGDQPQHF
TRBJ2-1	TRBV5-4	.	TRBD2	TGTGCCAGCAGCACCACAGTTTTAGCGGGAGGCTACAATGAGCAGTTCTTC	CASSTTVLAGGYNEQFF
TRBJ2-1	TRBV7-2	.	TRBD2	TGTGCCAGCAGCCCCGGGGGAGGGGCGCTAGCTTACAATGAGCAGTTCTTC	CASSPGGGALAYNEQFF
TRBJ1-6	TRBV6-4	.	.	TGTGCCAGCAGTGAATACCCGGGACGGGGCGGGTATAATTCACCCCTCCACTTT	CASSEYPGRGGYNSPLHF
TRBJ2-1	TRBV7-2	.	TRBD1	TGTGCCAGCAGCCGGGCGGGGACAGGGGCCAACTACAATGAGCAGTTCTTC	CASSRAGTGANYNEQFF
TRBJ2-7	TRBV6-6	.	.	TGTGCCAGCAGTTGGACCAGAAGCATGTTCTACGAGCAGTACTTC	CASSWTRSMFYEQYF
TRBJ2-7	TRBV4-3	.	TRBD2	TGCGCCAGCAGCCCCGGGCGGGAGGGAATCTACGAGCAGTACTTC	CASSPGREGIYEQYF
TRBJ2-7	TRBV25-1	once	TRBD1	TGTGCCACCCCCCGGGACAGGGACGAGCAGTACTTC	CATPRDRDEQYF
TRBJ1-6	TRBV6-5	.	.	TGTGCCAGCAGTTACCCGCCGGGACACCCGGGTTCACCCCTCCACTTT	CASSYPPGHPGSPLHF
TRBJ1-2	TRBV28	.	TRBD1	TGTGCCAGCAGTCTAACCGCCGGGACAGGGGGCGCTGGCTACACCTTC	CASSLTAGTGGAGYTF
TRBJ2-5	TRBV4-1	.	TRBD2	TGCGCCAGCAGCCAAGCCGGGACTAGTAGTGGGACCCAGTACTTC	CASSQAGTSSGTQYF
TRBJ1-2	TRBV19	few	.	TGTGCCAGTAGTATGAGAGCTAACTATGGCTACACCTTC	CASSMRANYGYTF
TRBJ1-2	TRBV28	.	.	TGTGCCAGCAGTTCCTCAGGGCCAAGGAACTATGGCTACACCTTC	CASSSSGPRNYGYTF
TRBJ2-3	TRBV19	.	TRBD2	TGTGCCAGTAGTATGGGGACGGGAGGGGGAGATACGCAGTATTTT	CASSMGTGGGDTQYF
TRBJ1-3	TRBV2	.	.	TGTGCCATTCGAGGGACCCTAGGGGATGGAAACACCATATATTTT	CAIRGTLGDGNTIYF
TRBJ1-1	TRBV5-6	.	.	TGTGCCAGCAGCTTTCGGCGCACCGGGAACACTGAAGCTTTCTTT	CASSFRRTGNTEAFF
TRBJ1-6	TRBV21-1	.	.	TGTGCCAGCAGCCCTCCCGGGGGAGGGTCCTATAATTCACCCCTCCACTTT	CASSPPGGGSYNSPLHF
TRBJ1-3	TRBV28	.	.	TGTGCCAGCAGTTTAGCCAGCTCTTTCTCTGGAAACACCATATATTTT	CASSLASSFSGNTIYF
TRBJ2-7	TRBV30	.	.	TGTGCCTGGAGTCGACGGTACGAGCAGTACTTC	CAWSRRYEQYF
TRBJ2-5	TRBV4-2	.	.	TGTGCCAGCAGCCACGCGCGGGTGGGGGATAGAGGAGAGACCCAGTACTTC	CASSHARVGDRGETQYF
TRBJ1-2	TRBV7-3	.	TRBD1	TGTGCCAGCAGCTTCGACAGGGGATACTATGGCTACACCTTC	CASSFDRGYYGYTF
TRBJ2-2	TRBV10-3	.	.	TGTGCCATCAGTGTTCAGGGTGGTACCGGGGAGCTGTTTTTT	CAISVQGGTGELFF
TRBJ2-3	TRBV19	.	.	TGTGCCAGTAGTATTGGGAATACGCAGTATTTT	CASSIGNTQYF
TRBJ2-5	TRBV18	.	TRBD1	TGTGCCAGCTCACTCTATGGGACAGAAAACCAAGAGACCCAGTACTTC	CASSLYGTENQETQYF
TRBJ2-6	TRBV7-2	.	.	TGTGCCAGCAGCCTACAAGGGCACACTGGGGCCAACGTCCTGACTTTC	CASSLQGHTGANVLTF
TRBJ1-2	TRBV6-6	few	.	TGTGCCAGCAGTTACTCGGGCTATGGCTACACCTTC	CASSYSGYGYTF
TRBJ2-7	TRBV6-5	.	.	TGTGCCAGCACCGACGACAAGTCCCTCGAGCAGTACTTC	CASTDDKSLEQYF
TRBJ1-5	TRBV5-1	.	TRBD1	TGCGCCAGCAGCTCCAGGGGGGGCAATCAGCCCCAGCATTTT	CASSSRGGNQPQHF
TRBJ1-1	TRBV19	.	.	TGTGCCAGTAGTATCAGGGGAGGCACTGAAGCTTTCTTT	CASSIRGGTEAFF
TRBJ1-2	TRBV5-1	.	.	TGCGCCAGCAGCTCCGACGGGGGGTACTATGGCTACACCTTC	CASSSDGGYYGYTF
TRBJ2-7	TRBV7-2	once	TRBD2	TGTGCCAGCAGCTCTAGGGGGATGGAGAGCGGGAGGCCCTACGAGCAGTACTTC	CASSSRGMESGRPYEQYF
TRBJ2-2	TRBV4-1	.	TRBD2	TGCGCCAGCAGCCAGCCCCTCGGGGGGGCCGACACCGGGGAGCTGTTTTTT	CASSQPLGGADTGELFF
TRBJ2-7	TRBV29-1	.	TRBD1	TGCAGCGTTGGGACAGGGAGCTACGAGCAGTACTTC	CSVGTGSYEQYF